This entry concerns a single T cell receptor (beta chain). The data originate from a study of blood T cell repertoires in COVID-19. Clones were sequenced by immunoSEQ multiplex PCR, and TCRdb holds only the in-frame ones, with some missing. The sample consists of some 200,000 clones, about nine tenths of them appearing once. This CDR3 region has 16 residues. The V gene lost 3 bases and the J gene lost 2 bases, with 15 bases spanning the gap. CDR1 and CDR2 (germline): KGHDR, SFDVKD. This receptor was obtained from a man aged 80 or over with acute or convalescent COVID-19. Sequencing was carried out using peripheral blood. The V call is TRBV24-1, the J call TRBJ2-5; D may be TRBD2 (6 bases). CDR3 sequence: CATSDRDLTRQETQYF. The CDR3, as DNA: TGTGCCACCAGTGATCGGGACTTAACGCGACAAGAGACCCAGTACTTC.